This entry lists 22 T cell receptor beta chains sequenced from one sample in a study of T cell responses to AZD1222 COVID-19 vaccine. The protocol was immunoSEQ multiplex PCR, while the TCRdb copy is restricted to in-frame clones and leaves out a portion. This sample yields about 86,000 clones, of which roughly 90% are seen a single time; over 4% belongs to the top ten. This specimen consisted of peripheral blood, obtained 28 days after the second AZD1222 dose. These receptor sequences come from an adult who received the AZD1222 COVID-19 vaccine.

The J gene is TRBJ1-6, the V gene TRBV7-2; no firm D call. Germline CDR1 is SGHTA and CDR2 is FQGNSA. This CDR3 has 14 residues. Deletions cut 3 bases from V and 7 bases from J, with 10 bases between. The CDR3, as DNA: TGTGCCAGCAGCTTTGGGGATCTCAATTCACCCCTCCACTTT. Its translation is CASSFGDLNSPLHF.

This chain joins TRBV6-2 or TRBV6-3 and TRBJ2-1; D is ambiguous. Germline loops: CDR1 MNHEY, CDR2 SVGEGT. The CDR3 extends over 11 amino acids. Trimming took 6 bases from V and 10 from J, leaving 10 bases between them. CDR3 coding DNA: TGTGCCAGCAGCATGTGGGAAGAGCAGTTCTTC. This gives the protein CASSMWEEQFF.

The chain employs TRBV7-8 and TRBJ2-1; tentatively, D is TRBD1 or TRBD2 (7 bases each). Germline CDR1 reads SGHVS; CDR2 reads FQNEAQ. V was shortened by 1 base and J by 1 base, with 14 bases between the two germline ends. The CDR3 contains 17 residues. CDR3 loop: CASSLVGGGASYNEQFF. CDR3 DNA sequence: TGTGCCAGCAGCTTAGTGGGAGGGGGCGCGTCCTACAATGAGCAGTTCTTC.

The table lists this clone with a count of one. The genes are TRBV7-3 and TRBJ2-7, with a weak D call TRBD2 (5 bases). V was cut by 5 bases and J by 2 bases, with 10 bases left in between. The germline V gene has CDR1 SGHTA and CDR2 FQGTGA. The CDR3 spans 13 residues. The CDR3 is CASSRKRPYEQYV. As DNA, the CDR3 is TGTGCCAGCAGCCGAAAGCGGCCCTACGAGCAGTACGTC.

The rearrangement uses TRBV12-3 or TRBV12-4 and TRBJ2-1; D is unclear. Between the trimmed V and J ends, which lost 5 bases and 4 bases, there was a span of 9 bases. The CDR3 loop spans 13 amino acids. The DNA for the CDR3 is TGTGCCAGCAGTCATGGGCCTTACAATGAGCAGTTCTTC. It encodes CASSHGPYNEQFF.

This chain links TRBV5-4 with TRBJ2-5; no reliable D call. CDR1 SGHNT and CDR2 YYREEE come from the germline V gene (reference sequence). The V end lost 0 bases, the J end lost 3 bases, and 9 bases lay between the germline ends. The CDR3 has 14 amino acids. The CDR3, as DNA: TGTGCCAGCAGCTTGGAGCCAGCTGAAGAGACCCAGTACTTC. Translation: CASSLEPAEETQYF.

The chain couples TRBV7-9 to TRBJ1-2; no clear D gene. V was pared by 2 bases and J by 7 bases, with 14 bases between. Germline CDR1 SEHNR, CDR2 FQNEAQ (reference sequence). The CDR3 loop spans 14 amino acids. The CDR3, as DNA: TGTGCCAGCAGCTTAAGTTGGGATTTGGGTGGCTACACCTTC. Its protein product is CASSLSWDLGGYTF.

This clone came up a few times. The rearrangement uses TRBV6-4 and TRBJ1-5; possibly TRBD1 for D (6 bases). Germline lookup yields CDR1 MRHNA and CDR2 SNTAGT. Trimming removed 0 bases at V and 2 bases at J, with 8 bases between. This CDR3 comprises 15 residues. CDR3 residues: CASSDSRGCNQPQHF. CDR3 coding DNA: TGTGCCAGCAGTGACTCGAGGGGGTGCAATCAGCCCCAGCATTTT.

The chain joins TRBV10-3 to TRBJ2-3; D is ambiguous. The CDR3 is 11 amino acids. V shed 9 bases and J shed 8 bases, with 12 bases lying between them. Germline lookup yields CDR1 ENHRY and CDR2 SYGVKD. CDR3 nucleotides: TGTGCCATATCCGCCCAAGGTACGCAGTATTTT. Its protein is CAISAQGTQYF.

This clone was observed a single time. The chain has TRBV23-1 and TRBJ1-5; the match to TRBD1 covers 9 bases. TRBV23-1 is marked as an open reading frame, function uncertain. V lost 0 bases, J lost 6 bases, and 6 bases stayed unmatched. CDR3 size: 16 residues. The CDR3 is CASSQSGTGSRQPQHF. CDR3 DNA: TGCGCCAGCAGTCAATCGGGGACAGGGTCTCGTCAGCCCCAGCATTTT.

The J gene is TRBJ1-6, the V gene TRBV2; possible D gene TRBD1, 5 bases. Trimming shortened V by 6 bases and J by 3 bases, and 12 bases separated the two germline ends. This CDR3 has 15 amino acids. Germline V gives CDR1 SNHLY, CDR2 FYNNEI. The CDR3 here is CASRQGLHYNSPLHF. CDR3 coding DNA: TGTGCCAGCAGGCAGGGATTACACTATAATTCACCCCTCCACTTT.

The V call is TRBV7-2, the J call TRBJ2-7, with 12 bases that match TRBD2. CDR3 length: 15 residues. J lost 2 bases, V lost 4 bases, and 3 bases had no gene match. The germline gives CDR1 SGHTA, CDR2 FQGNSA. The CDR3 region has the DNA TGTGCCAGCAGCTGGACTAGCGGGGTCACCTACGAGCAGTACTTC. Residues: CASSWTSGVTYEQYF.

This chain joins TRBV11-2 and TRBJ2-7; the D gene could be TRBD1 or TRBD2 (6 bases each). The V and J ends lost 2 bases and 5 bases respectively, with 22 bases between them. CDR3 length equals 17 residues. Germline assignment: CDR1 SGHAT and CDR2 FQNNGV. The CDR3 loop reads CASSLFAGGGPGNEQYV. Written as DNA, the CDR3 is TGTGCCAGCAGCTTATTCGCAGGTGGGGGGCCAGGTAACGAGCAGTACGTC.

This clone was detected once. The chain links TRBV12-3 or TRBV12-4 to TRBJ1-1; D remains ambiguous. The V and J ends lost 6 bases and 4 bases respectively, with 12 bases between them. CDR3 length: 13 amino acids. CDR3 bases: TGTGCCAGCAGAGACAATCCGAGCACTGAAGCTTTCTTT. Translation: CASRDNPSTEAFF.

The genes are TRBV7-9 and TRBJ2-7; 7 bases are shared with TRBD2. Germline V gives CDR1 SEHNR, CDR2 FQNEAQ (reference sequence). Losses at the gene ends were 4 bases for V and 2 bases for J; bases not matched to a gene: 14. This CDR3 contains 17 residues. The CDR3 DNA reads TGTGCCAGCAGCTCTGAATCCGGACTAGTCTTGGCCTACGAGCAGTACTTC. It encodes CASSSESGLVLAYEQYF.

The chain employs TRBV4-3 and TRBJ2-7, with D uncertain. The V and J ends lost 0 bases and 2 bases respectively, with 5 bases between them. CDR1 is LGHNA, CDR2 YSLEER, per germline. The CDR3 runs 13 residues. CDR3 sequence: CASSQDQTYEQYF. The CDR3 bases are TGCGCCAGCAGCCAAGATCAGACCTACGAGCAGTACTTC.

This clone was counted once. Here the CDR3 reads CASSSMGQFVSNQPQHF. The CDR3 coding sequence is TGTGCCAGCAGCTCAATGGGACAGTTTGTAAGTAATCAGCCCCAGCATTTT. The genes are TRBV27 and TRBJ1-5; 7 bases agree with TRBD1. The CDR3 is made up of 17 amino acids. Germline lookup yields CDR1 MNHEY and CDR2 SMNVEV (reference sequence). V gave up 6 bases and J gave up 4 bases; unmatched junction bases: 15.

The rearrangement links TRBV5-1 to TRBJ2-3; TRBD2 agrees at 10 bases. J gave up 4 bases and V 7 bases, and 6 bases lay outside the gene matches. The CDR3 runs 14 residues. Germline loops: CDR1 SGHRS, CDR2 YFSETQ. The CDR3 spells CASQRGGAPDTQYF. As DNA, the CDR3 is TGCGCCAGCCAGCGGGGGGGCGCCCCAGATACGCAGTATTTT.

The genes are TRBV10-3 and TRBJ1-1, with 7 bases matching TRBD1. Germline V gene data show CDR1 as ENHRY and CDR2 as SYGVKD. The CDR3 length is 15 residues. V gave up 0 bases and J gave up 6 bases; unmatched junction bases: 7. The CDR3: CAISESRGPTAEAFF. CDR3 coding DNA: TGTGCCATCAGTGAGTCAAGGGGGCCTACCGCTGAAGCTTTCTTT.

This chain joins TRBV11-2 and TRBJ2-7; 7 nucleotides align to TRBD1. The trim removed 4 bases at V and 2 bases at J, leaving 2 bases unmatched. The CDR3 is 13 amino acids. Germline-derived CDR1 and CDR2 are SGHAT and FQNNGV. CDR3 residues: CASSYDRAYEQYF. CDR3 nucleotide sequence: TGTGCCAGCAGCTACGACAGGGCCTACGAGCAGTACTTC.

The chain links TRBV19 to TRBJ2-7, with a weak D call TRBD1 (5 bases). Between the trimmed V and J ends, which lost 0 bases and 12 bases, there was a span of 15 bases. Germline V gene sequence: CDR1 LNHDA, CDR2 SQIVND (reference sequence). This CDR3 has 13 amino acids. The CDR3: CASSIELQGPLYV. The CDR3 DNA is TGTGCCAGTAGTATAGAATTGCAGGGCCCTTTGTACGTC.

The gene calls are TRBV15 and TRBJ1-2; D is ambiguous. This CDR3 contains 16 residues. Germline assignment: CDR1 LNHNV and CDR2 YYDKDF (reference sequence). The V end lost 0 bases, the J end lost 4 bases, and 15 bases lay between the germline ends. In nucleotides, the CDR3 is TGTGCCACCAGCAGAGATCCGGCTATCGCCTCCTATGGCTACACCTTC. Amino acids: CATSRDPAIASYGYTF.